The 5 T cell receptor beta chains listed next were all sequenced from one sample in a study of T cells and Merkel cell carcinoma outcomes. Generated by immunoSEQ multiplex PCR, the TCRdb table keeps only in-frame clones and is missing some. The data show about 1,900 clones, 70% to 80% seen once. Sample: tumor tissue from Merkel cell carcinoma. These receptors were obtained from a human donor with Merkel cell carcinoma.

The CDR3 sequence is CASSFGQLRTDTQYF. The CDR3 DNA follows: TGTGCCAGCAGTTTCGGACAGCTCCGCACAGATACGCAGTATTTT. V is TRBV28 and J is TRBJ2-3, with D perhaps TRBD1 (6 bases). Trimming removed 3 bases from V and 1 base from J, with 11 bases in between. The germline V gene has CDR1 MDHEN and CDR2 SYDVKM. The CDR3 consists of 15 residues.

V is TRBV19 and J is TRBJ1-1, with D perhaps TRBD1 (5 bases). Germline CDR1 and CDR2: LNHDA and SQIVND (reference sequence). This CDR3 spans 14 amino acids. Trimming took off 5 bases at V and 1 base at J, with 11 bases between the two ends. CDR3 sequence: CASSLYRRNTEAFF. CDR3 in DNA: TGTGCCAGTAGTTTATACAGGCGGAACACTGAAGCTTTCTTT.

The CDR3, as DNA: TGCGCCAGCAGCTTGAGGCAAGGGGGGGCCTTCACAGATACGCAGTATTTT. Its translation is CASSLRQGGAFTDTQYF. The chain is built from TRBV5-1 and TRBJ2-3; a weak D match, TRBD2 (7 bases). This CDR3 has 17 amino acids. Germline CDR1 SGHRS, CDR2 YFSETQ. V was pared by 1 base and J by 2 bases, with 17 bases between. Supplemented by reference TRBV5-1 and TRBJ2-3, the full variable domain reads KAGVTQTPRYLIKTRGQQVTLSCSPISGHRSVSWYQQTPGQGLQFLFEYFSETQRNKGNFPGRFSGRQFSNSRSEMNVSTLELGDSALYLCASSLRQGGAFTDTQYFGPGTRLTVL.

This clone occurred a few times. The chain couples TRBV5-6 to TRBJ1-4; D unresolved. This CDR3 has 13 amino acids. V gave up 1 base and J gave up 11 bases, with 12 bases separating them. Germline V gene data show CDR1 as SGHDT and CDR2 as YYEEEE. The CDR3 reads CASSLSFRVKLFF. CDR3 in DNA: TGTGCCAGCAGCTTGTCCTTCAGAGTTAAACTGTTTTTT. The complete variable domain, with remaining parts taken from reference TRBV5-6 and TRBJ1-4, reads DAGVTQSPTHLIKTRGQQVTLRCSPKSGHDTVSWYQQALGQGPQFIFQYYEEEERQRGNFPDRFSGHQFPNYSSELNVNALLLGDSALYLCASSLSFRVKLFFGSGTQLSVL.

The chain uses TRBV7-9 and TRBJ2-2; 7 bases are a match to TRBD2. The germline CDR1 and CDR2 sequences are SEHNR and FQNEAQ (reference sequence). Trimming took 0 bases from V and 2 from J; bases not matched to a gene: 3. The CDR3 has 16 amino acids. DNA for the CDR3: TGTGCCAGCAGCTTAGCAGCGGGGCTTAACACCGGGGAGCTGTTTTTT. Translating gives CASSLAAGLNTGELFF.